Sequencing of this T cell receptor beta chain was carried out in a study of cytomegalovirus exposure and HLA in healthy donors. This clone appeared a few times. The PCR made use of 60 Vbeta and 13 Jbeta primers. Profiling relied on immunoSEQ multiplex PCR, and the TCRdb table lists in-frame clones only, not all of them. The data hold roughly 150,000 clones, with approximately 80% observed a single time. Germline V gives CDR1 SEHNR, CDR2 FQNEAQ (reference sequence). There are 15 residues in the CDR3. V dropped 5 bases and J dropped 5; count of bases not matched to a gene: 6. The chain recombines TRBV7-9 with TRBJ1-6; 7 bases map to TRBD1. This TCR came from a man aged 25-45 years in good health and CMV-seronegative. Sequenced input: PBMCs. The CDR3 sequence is CASSKGQANNSPLHF. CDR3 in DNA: TGTGCCAGCAGCAAAGGACAGGCCAATAATTCACCCCTCCACTTT.